Presented here are 5 T cell receptor beta chains from one specimen sequenced in a study of CD8 T cells in Susac syndrome. Random hexamers primed reverse transcription of about 0.45 to 1 ug RNA. TCRdb analysed the immunoSEQ multiplex PCR reads with MiXCR anew, one entry per CDR3 protein. The table records over 300,000 distinct CDR3 sequences, 92% of them present only once. The sequencing sample was made of CD4+ T cells from PBMCs. These receptors were obtained from a human donor with multiple sclerosis.

This chain links TRBV4-1 with TRBJ2-1; D unresolved. The germline gives CDR1 MGHRA, CDR2 YSYEKL. The CDR3 has 15 amino acids. Trimming shortened V by 3 bases and J by 8 bases, and 17 bases separated the two germline ends. For the CDR3, the DNA is TGCGCCAGCAGCCAGAGGCCCCTTTCGCAGGATGAGCAGTTCTTC. Protein sequence: CASSQRPLSQDEQFF.

The rearrangement uses TRBV6-6 and TRBJ1-4; possible D gene TRBD1, 6 bases. Trimming took off 10 bases at V and 3 bases at J, with 18 bases between the two ends. The CDR3 sequence is 15 residues long. Per germline, CDR1 MNHNY and CDR2 SVGAGI (reference sequence). CDR3 sequence reads: CATTSQGGANEKLFF. The DNA of the CDR3 is TGTGCCACCACTTCACAGGGTGGTGCTAATGAAAAACTGTTTTTT.

The V and J genes are TRBV12-3 or TRBV12-4 and TRBJ1-1; D call uncertain. The V and J ends lost 1 base and 1 base respectively, with 10 bases between them. This CDR3 spans 15 amino acids. The CDR3 region is CASSLGGRPNTEAFF. Here the CDR3 DNA reads TGTGCCAGCAGTTTAGGCGGCAGACCGAACACTGAAGCTTTCTTT.

The genes are TRBV3-1 and TRBJ1-2, with D hard to call. The CDR3 length is 13 residues. CDR1 is LGHDT and CDR2 is YNNKEL in the germline V gene (reference sequence). V gave up 0 bases and J gave up 4 bases, with 6 bases separating them. In DNA, the CDR3 is TGTGCCAGCAGCCAAGAGCCAGTCTATGGCTACACCTTC. Protein sequence: CASSQEPVYGYTF.

The rearrangement links TRBV5-4 to TRBJ2-5, with 7 bases that match TRBD2. Germline lookup yields CDR1 SGHNT and CDR2 YYREEE (reference sequence). With 9 bases clipped from V and 2 bases from J, the junction kept 7 bases outside the gene matches. This CDR3 has 13 amino acids. The CDR3, as DNA: TGTGCCATCTCGACCGGGGGGCAAGAGACCCAGTACTTC. Its protein product is CAISTGGQETQYF.